This is a list of T cell receptor beta chains from one sample in a study of beta chain features in type 1 diabetes. Profiled with immunoSEQ multiplex PCR; TCRdb holds only in-frame clones, not every one. The table shows about 740,000 clones, with about an eighth occurring only once. Sequencing was carried out using naive CD4+ T cells from blood. These receptors all stem from a young man with type 1 diabetes. The conserved cysteine and the conserved F or W are not part of the CDR3 here.

v_call	j_call	cdr3_aa
TRBV7-2	TRBJ2-5	ASSPATETQY
TRBV5-1	TRBJ2-5	ASSLGTVEETQY
TRBV5-1	TRBJ1-2	ASSLDNGGQFGYT
TRBV10-3	TRBJ2-2	AISGRTGGDTGELF
TRBV28	TRBJ2-5	ASSLLGGEKTQY
TRBV30	TRBJ1-3	AWSASGDTIY
TRBV27	TRBJ1-5	ASSLSRVQPQH
TRBV25-1	TRBJ2-5	ASSDSGEWETQY
TRBV6-6	TRBJ2-5	ASSSPDREGETQY
TRBV30	TRBJ2-5	AWAISGTQY
TRBV4-1	TRBJ1-2	ASSQPLRRYGYT
TRBV29-1	TRBJ1-1	SVVGVQSEAF
TRBV2	TRBJ1-6	ASSSGTDDSPLH
TRBV28	TRBJ1-5	ASSDSNQPQH
TRBV12-5	TRBJ2-7	ASASSDYEQY
TRBV6-1	TRBJ1-5	ASSLRRDQPQH
TRBV27	TRBJ1-6	ASSLLGDSPLH
TRBV10-3	.	AISGGGGYEQY
TRBV5-1	TRBJ2-2	ASSWGPDTGELF
TRBV5-1	TRBJ2-1	ASRPGPTGVNEQF
TRBV10-3	TRBJ1-3	ATLTGGESSSGNTIY
TRBV25-1	TRBJ2-7	ASSERAWSSYEQY
TRBV9	TRBJ1-3	ASSAEDTIY
TRBV28	TRBJ1-2	ASSTGTDLYGYT
TRBV4-1	TRBJ2-4	ASSQLWGLTKNIQY
TRBV28	TRBJ1-3	GGSGNTIY
TRBV5-1	TRBJ1-2	ASSLAERSNYGYT
TRBV30	TRBJ2-7	AWSASGGAEQY
TRBV5-1	TRBJ2-2	ASSFGRETGELF
TRBV28	TRBJ1-3	ASRPGGPAENTIY
TRBV2	TRBJ1-4	ASSARVTNEKLF
TRBV25-1	TRBJ2-1	ASSRMGGDEQF
TRBV30	TRBJ1-2	AWNWWSGYT